This T cell receptor (beta chain) came from a study of T cells in Graves' hyperthyroidism and ophthalmopathy. There were TCR beta CDR3 regions amplified from RNA transcripts. The HTBI primer set served for first-round RT-PCR of the TCR CDR3. MiXCR was run by TCRdb on the multiplex PCR reads, yielding one entry per CDR3 protein. The sample lists about 510,000 distinct CDR3 sequences; about 14% were seen once. Germline CDR1 DFQATT, CDR2 SNEGSKA (reference sequence). The CDR3 extends over 16 amino acids. The junction had 8 bases not matched to a gene; V was cut back by 1 base and J by 0 bases. Sequences were obtained from blood. This rearrangement joins TRBV20-1 to TRBJ2-7; 8 nucleotides match TRBD2. This clonotype was sampled from a woman in her thirties or forties with Graves' hyperthyroidism. The CDR3 DNA sequence: TGCAGTGCTAGAGCCCCGAGCGGGAGTGGCTCCTACGAGCAGTACTTC. It yields the protein CSARAPSGSGSYEQYF.